Below, one T cell receptor (beta chain) is given with its context. Its antigen remains unidentified. This sample stems from a study of blood T cells in healthy people across ages. Study observations and caveats: With naive T cell percentage, TCR beta diversity showed a strong correlation.

The use of a sample-barcoded 5' primer and a J-beta primer mix characterized a second PCR of roughly 7 to 11 cycles. Each of the samples gave a minimum of 2.5 million paired-end reads that contained CDR3. TCRdb analysed the 5' RACE reads with MiXCR anew, one entry per CDR3 protein. The table has under 850,000 distinct CDR3 sequences, 30% to 45% seen once. The CDR3 has 18 amino acids. Trimming cost V 3 bases and J 6 bases, with 27 bases left between them. The germline V gene encodes CDR1 SGHRS and CDR2 YFSETQ. The gene calls are TRBV5-1 and TRBJ1-2; D perhaps matches TRBD1 (5 bases). The sequencing sample was made of blood. The receptor's source is a man younger than 35 in good health. CDR3 in DNA: TGCGCCAGCAGCTCCGGGGGGGGGTCCACAGCGAGGTTCGATGGCTACACCTTC. Protein sequence: CASSSGGGSTARFDGYTF.